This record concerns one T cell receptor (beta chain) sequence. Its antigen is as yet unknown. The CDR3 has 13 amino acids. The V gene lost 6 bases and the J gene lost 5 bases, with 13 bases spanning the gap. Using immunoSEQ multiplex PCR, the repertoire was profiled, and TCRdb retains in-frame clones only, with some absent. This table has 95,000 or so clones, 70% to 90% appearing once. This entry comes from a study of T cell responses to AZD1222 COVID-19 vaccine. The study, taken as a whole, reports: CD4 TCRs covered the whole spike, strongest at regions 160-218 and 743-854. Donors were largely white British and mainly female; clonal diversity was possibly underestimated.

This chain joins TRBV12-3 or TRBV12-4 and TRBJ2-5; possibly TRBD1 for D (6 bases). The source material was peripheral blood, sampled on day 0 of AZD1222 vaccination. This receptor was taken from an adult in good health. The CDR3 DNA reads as TGTGCCAGCAGCCCTACAGGGACGGAGACCCAGTACTTC. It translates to CASSPTGTETQYF.